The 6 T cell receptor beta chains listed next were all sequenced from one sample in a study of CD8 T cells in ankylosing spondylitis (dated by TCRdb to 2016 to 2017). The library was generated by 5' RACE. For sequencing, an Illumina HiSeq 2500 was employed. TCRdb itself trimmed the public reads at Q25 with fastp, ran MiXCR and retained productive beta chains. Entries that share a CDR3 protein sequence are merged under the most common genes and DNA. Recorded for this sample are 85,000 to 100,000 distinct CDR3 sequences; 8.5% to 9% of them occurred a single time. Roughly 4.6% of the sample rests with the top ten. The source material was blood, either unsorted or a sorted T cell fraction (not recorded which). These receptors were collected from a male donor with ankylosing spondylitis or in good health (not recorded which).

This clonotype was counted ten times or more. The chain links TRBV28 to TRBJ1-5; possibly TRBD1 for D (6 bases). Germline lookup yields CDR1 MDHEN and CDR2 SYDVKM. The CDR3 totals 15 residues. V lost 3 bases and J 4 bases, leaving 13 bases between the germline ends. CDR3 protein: CASSLLGAGNQPQHF. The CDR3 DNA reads TGTGCCAGCAGTTTGCTGGGGGCGGGGAATCAGCCCCAGCATTTT.

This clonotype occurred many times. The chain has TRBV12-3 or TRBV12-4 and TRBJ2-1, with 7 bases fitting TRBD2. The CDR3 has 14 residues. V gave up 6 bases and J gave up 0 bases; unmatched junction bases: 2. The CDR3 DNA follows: TGTGCCAGCAGGCGGGGGAGCTCCTACAATGAGCAGTTCTTC. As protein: CASRRGSSYNEQFF.

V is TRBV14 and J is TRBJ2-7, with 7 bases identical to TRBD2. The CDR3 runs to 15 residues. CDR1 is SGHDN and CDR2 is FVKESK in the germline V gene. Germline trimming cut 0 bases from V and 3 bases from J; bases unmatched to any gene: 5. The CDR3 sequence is CASSQDWGLSYEQYF. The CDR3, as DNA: TGTGCCAGCAGCCAAGATTGGGGACTAAGCTACGAGCAGTACTTC.

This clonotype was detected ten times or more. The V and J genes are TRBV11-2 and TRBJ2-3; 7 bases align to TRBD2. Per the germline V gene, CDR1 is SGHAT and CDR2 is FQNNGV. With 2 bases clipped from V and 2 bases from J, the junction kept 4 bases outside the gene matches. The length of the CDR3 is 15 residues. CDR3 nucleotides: TGTGCCAGCAGCTTACACGGGGGGAACACAGATACGCAGTATTTT. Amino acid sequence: CASSLHGGNTDTQYF.

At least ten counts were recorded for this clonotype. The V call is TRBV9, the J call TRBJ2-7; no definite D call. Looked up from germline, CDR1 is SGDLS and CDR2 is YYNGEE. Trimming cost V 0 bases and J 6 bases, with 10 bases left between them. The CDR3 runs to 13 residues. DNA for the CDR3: TGTGCCAGCAGCGTAGCTAGTACAGCCGAGCAGTACTTC. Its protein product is CASSVASTAEQYF.

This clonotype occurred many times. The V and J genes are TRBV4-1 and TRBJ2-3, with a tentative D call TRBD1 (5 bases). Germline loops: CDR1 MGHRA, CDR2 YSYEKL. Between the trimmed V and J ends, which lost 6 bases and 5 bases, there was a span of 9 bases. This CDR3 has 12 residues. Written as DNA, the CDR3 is TGCGCCAGCAGAGGGGTAGGAGATACGCAGTATTTT. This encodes CASRGVGDTQYF.